These 6 T cell receptor beta chains were all obtained from the same sample, sequenced in a study of human T cells and chemical hapten exposure (dated by TCRdb to 2020 to 2023). Libraries were constructed by RACE. The sequencer listed for this sample is NextSeq 500. TCRdb reprocessed the public reads (quality trimming at Q25 with fastp, clone calling with MiXCR) and kept in-frame beta chains. CDR3 protein sequences are deduplicated, and each keeps its most common genes and DNA. This sample comprises about 65,000 distinct CDR3 sequences, about 6% of them detected only once. The ten largest clones take up 3.4% of the sample. Explained via the paper, the time point label denotes: healthy volunteer bleed at 6 weeks. Total RNA was extracted from unfractionated whole blood collected in Tempus Blood RNA tubes. Material: whole blood. The receptors were gathered from a female donor in good health. Some clones in this sample may be carry-over from other donors' samples.

This rearrangement joins TRBV7-2 to TRBJ1-2, with D possibly being TRBD1 (6 bases). Germline loops: CDR1 SGHTA, CDR2 FQGNSA. V lost 4 bases and J lost 0, with 9 bases in between. The CDR3 is 14 amino acids. The DNA of the CDR3 is TGTGCCAGCAGCTCCACAGGGACTAACTATGGCTACACCTTC. Its protein product is CASSSTGTNYGYTF.

At least ten counts were recorded for this clonotype. The V gene is TRBV4-2, the J gene TRBJ1-4; D may be TRBD1 (5 bases). Looked up from germline, CDR1 is LGHNA and CDR2 is YNFKEQ. The CDR3 is 13 residues long. Deletions cut 0 bases from V and 8 bases from J, with 7 bases between. CDR3 protein: CASSQERDEKLFF. The CDR3 region has the DNA TGTGCCAGCAGCCAAGAAAGGGACGAAAAACTGTTTTTT.

This clonotype showed up just a few times. The rearrangement joins TRBV2 to TRBJ2-1; tentative D call: TRBD2 (6 bases). V dropped 5 bases and J dropped 4 bases, with 21 bases sitting between them. This CDR3 contains 17 residues. In germline, CDR1 is SNHLY, CDR2 FYNNEI. The CDR3 is CASSWSRDWTGYNEQFF. As DNA, the CDR3 is TGTGCCAGCAGTTGGTCCCGGGACTGGACGGGGTACAATGAGCAGTTCTTC. Variable domain in full (rest from reference TRBV2 and TRBJ2-1): EPEVTQTPSHQVTQMGQEVILRCVPISNHLYFYWYRQILGQKVEFLVSFYNNEISEKSEIFDDQFSVERPDGSNFTLKIRSTKLEDSAMYFCASSWSRDWTGYNEQFFGPGTRLTVL.

This clonotype showed up many times. V is TRBV4-1 and J is TRBJ1-5, with D unclear. Between the trimmed V and J ends, which lost 0 bases and 5 bases, there was a span of 8 bases. Germline values: CDR1 MGHRA, CDR2 YSYEKL. CDR3 length: 14 residues. The CDR3 here is CASSQEGTHQPQHF. CDR3 nucleotides: TGCGCCAGCAGCCAAGAGGGCACACATCAGCCCCAGCATTTT.

The CDR3 DNA follows: TGTGCTAGTGGTTTCGGAGGGGATGAGACCCAGTACTTC. Its translation: CASGFGGDETQYF. The genes are TRBV12-5 and TRBJ2-5; the D gene is possibly TRBD2 (6 bases). V was cut by 3 bases and J by 5 bases, with 10 bases left in between. CDR3 size: 13 residues. CDR1 LGHNT and CDR2 FRNRAP come from the germline V gene.

Many counts were recorded for this clonotype. This chain connects TRBV28 to TRBJ2-5; D is uncertain. Germline assignment: CDR1 MDHEN and CDR2 SYDVKM. V was clipped by 3 bases and J by 6 bases, with 8 bases between them. This CDR3 region has 12 residues. The CDR3 is CASSLIEKTQYF. CDR3 sequence (DNA): TGTGCCAGCAGTTTGATCGAAAAGACCCAGTACTTC.